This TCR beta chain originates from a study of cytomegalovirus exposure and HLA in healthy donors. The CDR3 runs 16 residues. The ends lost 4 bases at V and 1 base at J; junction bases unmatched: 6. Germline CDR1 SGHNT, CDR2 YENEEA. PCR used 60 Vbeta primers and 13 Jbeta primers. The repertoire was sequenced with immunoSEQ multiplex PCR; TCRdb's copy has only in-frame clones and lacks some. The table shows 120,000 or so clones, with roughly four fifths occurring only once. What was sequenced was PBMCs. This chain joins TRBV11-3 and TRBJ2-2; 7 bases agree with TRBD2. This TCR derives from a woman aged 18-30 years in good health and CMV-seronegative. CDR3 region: CASSWGGPMNTGELFF. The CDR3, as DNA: TGTGCCAGCAGCTGGGGGGGACCCATGAACACCGGGGAGCTGTTTTTT.